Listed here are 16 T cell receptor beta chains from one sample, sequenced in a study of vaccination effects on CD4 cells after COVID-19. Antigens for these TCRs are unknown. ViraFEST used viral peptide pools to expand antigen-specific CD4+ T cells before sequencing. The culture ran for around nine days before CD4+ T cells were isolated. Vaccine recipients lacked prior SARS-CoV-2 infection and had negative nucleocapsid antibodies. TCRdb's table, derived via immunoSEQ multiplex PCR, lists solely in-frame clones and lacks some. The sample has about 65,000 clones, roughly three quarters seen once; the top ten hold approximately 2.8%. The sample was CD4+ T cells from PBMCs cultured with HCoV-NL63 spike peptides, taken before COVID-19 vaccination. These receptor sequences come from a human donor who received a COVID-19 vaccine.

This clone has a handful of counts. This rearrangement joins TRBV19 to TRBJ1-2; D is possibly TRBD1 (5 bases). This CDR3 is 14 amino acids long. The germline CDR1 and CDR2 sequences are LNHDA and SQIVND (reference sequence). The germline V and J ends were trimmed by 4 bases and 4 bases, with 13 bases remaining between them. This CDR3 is CASSTKGSIYGYTF. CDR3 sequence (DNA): TGTGCCAGTAGTACTAAGGGGTCTATCTATGGCTACACCTTC. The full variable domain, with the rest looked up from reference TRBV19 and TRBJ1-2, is DGGITQSPKYLFRKEGQNVTLSCEQNLNHDAMYWYRQDPGQGLRLIYYSQIVNDFQKGDIAEGYSVSREKKESFPLTVTSAQKNPTAFYLCASSTKGSIYGYTFGSGTRLTVV.

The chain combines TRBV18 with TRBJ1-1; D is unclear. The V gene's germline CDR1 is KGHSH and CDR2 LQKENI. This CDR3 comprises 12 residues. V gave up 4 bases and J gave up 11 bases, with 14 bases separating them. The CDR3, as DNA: TGTGCCAGCTCACTCAGACCCATTGACGCTTTCTTT. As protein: CASSLRPIDAFF.

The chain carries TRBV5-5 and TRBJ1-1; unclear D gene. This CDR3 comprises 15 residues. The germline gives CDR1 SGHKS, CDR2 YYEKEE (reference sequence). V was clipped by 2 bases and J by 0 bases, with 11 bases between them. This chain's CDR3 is CASSFTSGLNTEAFF. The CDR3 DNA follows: TGTGCCAGCAGCTTTACGAGTGGCCTGAACACTGAAGCTTTCTTT.

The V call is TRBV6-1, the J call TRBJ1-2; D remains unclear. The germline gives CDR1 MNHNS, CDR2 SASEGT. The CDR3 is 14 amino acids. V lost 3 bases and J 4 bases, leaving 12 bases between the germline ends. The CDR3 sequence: CASSEEAGGYGYTF. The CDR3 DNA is TGTGCCAGCAGTGAGGAGGCAGGCGGCTATGGCTACACCTTC.

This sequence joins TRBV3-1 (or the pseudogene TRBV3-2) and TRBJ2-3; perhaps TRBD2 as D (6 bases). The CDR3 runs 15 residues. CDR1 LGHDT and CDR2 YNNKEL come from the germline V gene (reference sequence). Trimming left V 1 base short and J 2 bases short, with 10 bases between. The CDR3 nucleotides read TGTGCCAGCAGCCAAGGACTAGAGCTCACAGATACGCAGTATTTT. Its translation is CASSQGLELTDTQYF.

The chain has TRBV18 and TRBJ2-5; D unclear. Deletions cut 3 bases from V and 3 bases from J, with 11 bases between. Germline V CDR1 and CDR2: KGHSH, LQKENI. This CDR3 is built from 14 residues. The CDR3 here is CASSPRRIEETQYF. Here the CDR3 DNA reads TGTGCCAGCTCACCTAGAAGGATAGAAGAGACCCAGTACTTC. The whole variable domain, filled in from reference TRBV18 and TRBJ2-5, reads NAGVMQNPRHLVRRRGQEARLRCSPMKGHSHVYWYRQLPEEGLKFMVYLQKENIIDESGMPKERFSAEFPKEGPSILRIQQVVRGDSAAYFCASSPRRIEETQYFGPGTRLLVL.

The CDR3 loop is CASSLAGGPTDTQYF. CDR3 sequence (DNA): TGCGCCAGCAGCCTAGCGGGGGGGCCCACAGATACGCAGTATTTT. The chain couples TRBV5-1 to TRBJ2-3, with TRBD2 identical over 12 bases. This CDR3 has 15 residues. V was pared by 4 bases and J by 2 bases, with 2 bases of the junction left unmatched. Per the germline V gene, CDR1 is SGHRS and CDR2 is YFSETQ.

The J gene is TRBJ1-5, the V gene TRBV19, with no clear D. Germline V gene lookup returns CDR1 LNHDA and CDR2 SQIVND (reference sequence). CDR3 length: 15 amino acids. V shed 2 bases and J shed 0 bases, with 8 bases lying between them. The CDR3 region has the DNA TGTGCCAGTAGTATAAAACAGATTAGCAATCAGCCCCAGCATTTT. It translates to CASSIKQISNQPQHF.

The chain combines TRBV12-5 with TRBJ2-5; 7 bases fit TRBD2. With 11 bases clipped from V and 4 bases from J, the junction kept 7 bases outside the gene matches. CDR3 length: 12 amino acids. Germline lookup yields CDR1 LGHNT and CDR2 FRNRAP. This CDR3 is CAASGGGETQYF. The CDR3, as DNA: TGTGCTGCATCTGGGGGGGGAGAGACCCAGTACTTC.

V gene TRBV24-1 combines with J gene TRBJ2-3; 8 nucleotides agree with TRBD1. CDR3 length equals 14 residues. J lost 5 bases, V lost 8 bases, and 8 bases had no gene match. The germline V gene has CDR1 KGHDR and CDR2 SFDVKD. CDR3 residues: CATKGTGALDTQYF. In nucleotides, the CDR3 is TGTGCCACCAAGGGGACAGGTGCTCTAGATACGCAGTATTTT.

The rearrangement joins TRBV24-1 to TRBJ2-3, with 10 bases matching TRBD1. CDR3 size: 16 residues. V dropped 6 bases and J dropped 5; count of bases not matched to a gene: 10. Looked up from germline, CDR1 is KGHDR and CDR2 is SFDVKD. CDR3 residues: CATSRKGTGEKDTQYF. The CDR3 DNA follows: TGTGCCACCAGTCGAAAAGGGACAGGGGAGAAAGATACGCAGTATTTT.

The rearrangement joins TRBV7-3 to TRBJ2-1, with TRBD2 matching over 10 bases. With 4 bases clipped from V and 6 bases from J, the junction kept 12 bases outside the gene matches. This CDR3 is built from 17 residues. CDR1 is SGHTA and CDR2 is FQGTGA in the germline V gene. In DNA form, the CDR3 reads TGTGCCAGCAGCTACCGCTCTCTAGCGGGGGCCGGCAATGAGCAGTTCTTC. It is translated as CASSYRSLAGAGNEQFF.

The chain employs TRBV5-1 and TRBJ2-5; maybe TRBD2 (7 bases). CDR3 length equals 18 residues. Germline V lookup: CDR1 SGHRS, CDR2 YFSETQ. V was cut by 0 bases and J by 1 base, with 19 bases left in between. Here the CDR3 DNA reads TGCGCCAGCAGCTTGGAGTTGTTAGGGGGGGCTTCCCAAGAGACCCAGTACTTC. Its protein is CASSLELLGGASQETQYF.

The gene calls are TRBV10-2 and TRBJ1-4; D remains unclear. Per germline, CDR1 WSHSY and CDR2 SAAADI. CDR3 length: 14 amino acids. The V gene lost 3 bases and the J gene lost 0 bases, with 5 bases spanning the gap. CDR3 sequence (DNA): TGCGCCAGCAGTGACGCGGCAACTAATGAAAAACTGTTTTTT. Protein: CASSDAATNEKLFF.

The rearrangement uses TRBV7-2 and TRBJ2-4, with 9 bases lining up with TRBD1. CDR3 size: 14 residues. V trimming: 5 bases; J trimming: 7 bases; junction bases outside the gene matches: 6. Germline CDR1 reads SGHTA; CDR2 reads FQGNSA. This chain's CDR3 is CASSPDRGSNIQYF. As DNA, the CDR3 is TGTGCCAGCAGCCCAGACAGGGGGAGCAACATTCAGTACTTC.

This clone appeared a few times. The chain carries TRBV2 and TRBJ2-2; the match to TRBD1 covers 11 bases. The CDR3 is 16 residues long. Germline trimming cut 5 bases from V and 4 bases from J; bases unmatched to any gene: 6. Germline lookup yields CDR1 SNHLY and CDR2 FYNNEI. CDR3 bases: TGTGCCAGCAGTTGGGACAGGGGGGGATTCACCGGGGAGCTGTTTTTT. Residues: CASSWDRGGFTGELFF.